The 31 T cell receptor beta chains given below trace back to one sample, sequenced in a study of T cell repertoires in cytomegalovirus infection (dated by TCRdb to the late 2010s). Instrument used: Illumina HiSeq 1500. The raw public data were reprocessed by TCRdb itself: fastp quality trimming at Q25, MiXCR clonotype calling, in-frame beta chains only. All rows with the same CDR3 protein become a single entry with the most common DNA and genes. This sample has roughly 150,000 distinct CDR3 sequences in its table, and 20% to 30% of those were observed once. Jointly, the top ten make up 10% to 11% of the sample. The sample consisted of PBMCs. These receptors all stem from a human donor in good health (CMV status not recorded). Some clones in this sample may be carry-over from other donors' samples.

The V gene is TRBV28, the J gene TRBJ2-1, with 12 nucleotides matching TRBD2. V was clipped by 2 bases and J by 9 bases; unmatched bases: 5. CDR1 is MDHEN and CDR2 is SYDVKM in the germline V gene. The CDR3 consists of 15 residues. CDR3 loop: CASSLRLAGASEQFF. The CDR3 bases are TGTGCCAGCAGTTTACGACTAGCGGGGGCGAGTGAGCAGTTCTTC.

This chain connects TRBV19 to TRBJ1-1; D gene uncertain. This CDR3 is 14 amino acids long. CDR1 is LNHDA and CDR2 is SQIVND in the germline V gene (reference sequence). V lost 8 bases to trimming and J lost 1 base, with 14 bases between them. Written as DNA, the CDR3 is TGTGCCAGTTTCTACACCGGGAGGAACACTGAAGCTTTCTTT. This gives the protein CASFYTGRNTEAFF.

This clonotype was counted at least ten times. The chain couples TRBV27 to TRBJ1-1; no reliable D call. CDR1 MNHEY and CDR2 SMNVEV come from the germline V gene (reference sequence). The CDR3 has 15 residues. V was cut by 10 bases and J by 5 bases, with 23 bases left in between. The CDR3 DNA reads as TGTGCCACCAGGAGGTTAGAGGGCGTGAGGACTGAAGCTTTCTTT. Its protein is CATRRLEGVRTEAFF.

Only one count was recorded for this clonotype. This chain joins TRBV23-1 and TRBJ2-3; D unresolved. TRBV23-1 is reported as an ORF; its role is uncertain. The CDR3 contains 17 residues. With 4 bases removed from V and 5 bases from J, the gap between germline ends came to 22 bases. The CDR3 loop reads CASSPPGRRVNRDTQYF. The CDR3 nucleotides are TGCGCCAGCAGTCCTCCCGGAAGGCGAGTCAACAGAGATACGCAGTATTTT.

V gene TRBV29-1 combines with J gene TRBJ2-1, with 9 positions matching TRBD1. With 5 bases clipped from V and 1 base from J, the junction kept 6 bases outside the gene matches. Germline V lookup: CDR1 SQVTM, CDR2 ANQGSEA. The CDR3 sequence is 15 residues long. The CDR3 is CSVPGQGISYNEQFF. For the CDR3, the DNA is TGCAGCGTTCCGGGACAGGGTATTTCCTACAATGAGCAGTTCTTC.

This clonotype was seen at least ten times. V gene TRBV7-6 combines with J gene TRBJ1-6; 9 bases fit TRBD1. The CDR3 runs 15 residues. V was pared by 1 base and J by 7 bases, with 2 bases of the junction left unmatched. Germline assignment: CDR1 SGHVS and CDR2 FNYEAQ. CDR3 DNA sequence: TGTGCCAGCAGCTTAGGAGGACAGGGGAATTCACCCCTCCACTTT. Residues: CASSLGGQGNSPLHF. Full variable domain (outside the CDR3, taken from reference TRBV7-6 and TRBJ1-6): GAGVSQSPRYKVTKRGQDVALRCDPISGHVSLYWYRQALGQGPEFLTYFNYEAQQDKSGLPNDRFSAERPEGSISTLTIQRTEQRDSAMYRCASSLGGQGNSPLHFGNGTRLTVT.

This clonotype was counted between two and nine times. This chain links TRBV11-2 with TRBJ2-2, with 11 bases that match TRBD2. Germline V lookup: CDR1 SGHAT, CDR2 FQNNGV. The junction had 11 bases not matched to a gene; V was cut back by 2 bases and J by 6 bases. The CDR3 is 18 residues long. The CDR3: CASSLSGIAGGPAGELFF. DNA of the CDR3: TGTGCCAGCAGCTTATCAGGGATAGCGGGGGGGCCAGCCGGGGAGCTGTTTTTT.

A remark on this clonotype: Just one base apart from a much larger clone, this may be a read error. V usage is TRBV7-3 and J usage is TRBJ2-7; D is uncertain. Germline V gene data show CDR1 as SGHTA and CDR2 as FQGTGA. The germline V and J ends were trimmed by 5 bases and 4 bases, with 12 bases remaining between them. CDR3 length: 13 residues. The CDR3 here is CASSIDSGYEQYF. The CDR3 DNA reads TGTGCCAGCAGCATAGATTCTGGGTACGAGCAGTACTTC.

The chain is built from TRBV5-8 and TRBJ1-1, with a weak D call TRBD1 (6 bases). CDR1 is SGHTS and CDR2 is YDEGEE in the germline V gene. V lost 3 bases to trimming and J lost 5 bases, with 11 bases between them. CDR3 length equals 13 residues. The CDR3 coding sequence is TGTGCCAGCAGCTGGACAGTCCGGACTGAAGCTTTCTTT. Translating it yields CASSWTVRTEAFF. Looking up the rest from reference TRBV5-8 and TRBJ1-1 gives the full variable domain: EAGVTQSPTHLIKTRGQQATLRCSPISGHTSVYWYQQALGLGLQFLLWYDEGEERNRGNFPPRFSGRQFPNYSSELNVNALELEDSALYLCASSWTVRTEAFFGQGTRLTVV.

This chain links TRBV7-9 with TRBJ1-4; TRBD1 is a possible D gene (6 bases). V was shortened by 5 bases and J by 10 bases, with 23 bases between the two germline ends. Germline V CDR1 and CDR2: SEHNR, FQNEAQ (reference sequence). CDR3 size: 16 residues. In DNA, the CDR3 is TGTGCCAGCAGCCCTCCGGGGGGGCCCGGGGGGCGAAAACTGTTTTTT. It encodes CASSPPGGPGGRKLFF.

This clonotype has ten or more counts. The chain joins TRBV2 to TRBJ2-7, with 9 bases lining up with TRBD2. CDR1 and CDR2 (germline): SNHLY, FYNNEI. This CDR3 has 15 amino acids. V was clipped by 5 bases and J by 2 bases; unmatched bases: 7. In DNA, the CDR3 is TGTGCCAGCAGTCCTAGGACTAGCGCTGCCTACGAGCAGTACTTC. Amino acids: CASSPRTSAAYEQYF.

This clonotype was found a few times. The chain uses TRBV7-8 and TRBJ1-6, with TRBD1 matching 9 bases. CDR1 and CDR2 from the germline V gene are SGHVS and FQNEAQ. The CDR3 has 14 amino acids. The V segment lost 4 bases and the J segment 10 bases; nucleotides outside the gene matches: 5. CDR3 coding DNA: TGTGCCAGCAGCTCGGGACAGGGAGTCTCACCCCTCCACTTT. This encodes CASSSGQGVSPLHF.

This clonotype was seen just once. This may stem from a read error, because a much larger clone lies one nucleotide away. The V and J genes are TRBV7-8 and TRBJ1-3; D possibly corresponds to TRBD1 (6 bases). The germline V gene encodes CDR1 SGHVS and CDR2 FQNEAQ. This CDR3 contains 14 residues. CDR3 nucleotides: TGTGCCAGCAGCTTTAGGGGGACCGGAAACACCATGTATTTT. This gives the protein CASSFRGTGNTMYF.

The chain's CDR3 is CASSYSDRTNSPLHF. The CDR3, as DNA: TGTGCCAGCAGTTACTCAGACAGAACAAATTCACCCCTCCACTTT. The chain is built from TRBV6-5 and TRBJ1-6, with a tentative D call TRBD1 (5 bases). CDR1 and CDR2 (germline): MNHEY, SVGAGI. V gave up 0 bases and J gave up 7 bases, with 10 bases separating them. The CDR3 is made up of 15 amino acids.

The V and J genes are TRBV5-1 and TRBJ2-3; weak D call: TRBD1 (5 bases). V dropped 2 bases and J dropped 2 bases, with 9 bases sitting between them. Germline V gene lookup returns CDR1 SGHRS and CDR2 YFSETQ. The CDR3 length is 14 residues. The CDR3 protein is CASSFGQNTDTQYF. The CDR3 DNA follows: TGCGCCAGCAGCTTCGGACAAAACACAGATACGCAGTATTTT.

The CDR3, as DNA: TGCAGTGCTAGGGGGCGGAACACTGAAGCTTTCTTT. Its protein is CSARGRNTEAFF. This chain joins TRBV20-1 and TRBJ1-1; tentative D call: TRBD1 (5 bases). V was cut by 3 bases and J by 1 base, with 6 bases left in between. The germline V gene has CDR1 DFQATT and CDR2 SNEGSKA (reference sequence). The CDR3 length is 12 residues.

This clonotype was recorded many times. The CDR3 DNA sequence: TGTGCCAGCAGCTTAGCGGGGACTTTGAGGGGTCCAAACACTGAAGCTTTCTTT. It translates to CASSLAGTLRGPNTEAFF. The chain uses TRBV7-2 and TRBJ1-1; tentative D call: TRBD1 (5 bases). Trimming took 0 bases from V and 2 from J, leaving 19 bases between them. The CDR3 sequence is 18 residues long. Germline lookup yields CDR1 SGHTA and CDR2 FQGNSA.

This clonotype was observed a handful of times. CDR3 nucleotides: TGTGCCAGCAGTTACCCTACTATCGAGCAGTACTTC. It codes for CASSYPTIEQYF. The rearrangement uses TRBV6-2 or TRBV6-3 and TRBJ2-7; no clear D. V shed 2 bases and J shed 6 bases, with 8 bases lying between them. The CDR3 has 12 residues. Germline V gene sequence: CDR1 MNHEY, CDR2 SVGEGT.

This clonotype was seen ten or more times. For the CDR3, the DNA is TGCAGCGTTAGACTAGCGGATTCCTACAATGAGCAGTTCTTC. Protein product: CSVRLADSYNEQFF. This rearrangement joins TRBV29-1 to TRBJ2-1; 9 bases match TRBD2. This CDR3 has 14 amino acids. Germline assignment: CDR1 SQVTM and CDR2 ANQGSEA. V shed 5 bases, J shed 1 base, and the junction held 3 bases outside the gene matches.

J is TRBJ2-1 and V is TRBV28; 11 bases line up with TRBD1. The CDR3 runs 14 residues. V shed 5 bases and J 7 bases; nucleotides not matched to a gene: 4. Germline loops: CDR1 MDHEN, CDR2 SYDVKM. CDR3 residues: CASSVDRGRNEQFF. The CDR3 DNA reads TGTGCCAGCAGTGTGGACAGGGGGCGAAATGAGCAGTTCTTC.

This clonotype occurred a few times. V and J are TRBV25-1 and TRBJ1-5; unclear D gene. V lost 9 bases and J 5 bases, leaving 20 bases between the germline ends. The CDR3 runs to 15 residues. Germline lookup yields CDR1 MGHDK and CDR2 SYGVNS. The CDR3 DNA is TGTGCCAGACATCGACGGCAGGTAGGAGATCAGCCCCAGCATTTT. Residues: CARHRRQVGDQPQHF.

A few counts support this clonotype. The chain carries TRBV2 and TRBJ1-1; D not resolved. The V gene lost 9 bases and the J gene lost 8 bases, with 10 bases spanning the gap. Germline-derived CDR1 and CDR2 are SNHLY and FYNNEI. This CDR3 spans 10 amino acids. The CDR3 sequence is CASSGREAFF. The CDR3 nucleotides are TGTGCCAGTTCCGGGAGGGAAGCTTTCTTT.

This clonotype was detected a few times. The chain recombines TRBV7-9 with TRBJ1-3; 7 bases agree with TRBD1. CDR3 length: 16 residues. Germline loops: CDR1 SEHNR, CDR2 FQNEAQ (reference sequence). V lost 1 base and J lost 7; bases outside the gene matches: 10. The CDR3 DNA reads TGTGCCAGCAGCTTAGGCCGGGACAGAAGGGATAACACCATATATTTT. The encoded protein is CASSLGRDRRDNTIYF.

The rearrangement links TRBV2 to TRBJ2-1; 13 nucleotides align to TRBD2. This CDR3 has 14 amino acids. Germline values: CDR1 SNHLY, CDR2 FYNNEI. The V segment lost 6 bases and the J segment 8 bases; nucleotides outside the gene matches: 4. The CDR3 DNA follows: TGTGCCAGCAGCCGGACTAGCGGGAGCGATGAGCAGTTCTTC. The encoded protein is CASSRTSGSDEQFF.

This clonotype was seen many times. The chain carries TRBV7-8 and TRBJ2-7, with 7 bases identical to TRBD2. The V segment lost 8 bases and the J segment 5 bases; nucleotides outside the gene matches: 3. Germline loops: CDR1 SGHVS, CDR2 FQNEAQ. The CDR3 consists of 11 residues. CDR3 bases: TGTGCCAGCGGGAGGGTCCACGAGCAGTACTTC. Residues: CASGRVHEQYF.

This clonotype was detected a few times. The chain recombines TRBV7-3 with TRBJ2-5, with D tentatively TRBD1 (5 bases). Deletions cut 4 bases from V and 4 bases from J, with 10 bases between. CDR3 length: 13 amino acids. Per the germline V gene, CDR1 is SGHTA and CDR2 is FQGTGA. CDR3 sequence: CASSSTVTETQYF. Written as DNA, the CDR3 is TGTGCCAGCAGCTCGACAGTAACAGAGACCCAGTACTTC.

Only a few counts were recorded for this clonotype. The chain employs TRBV2 and TRBJ1-1; the D is unclear. The CDR3 length is 13 residues. Germline V gene sequence: CDR1 SNHLY, CDR2 FYNNEI. V lost 5 bases, J lost 4 bases, and 11 bases lay in between. CDR3 nucleotides: TGTGCCAGCAGTTCCAACTGGGGCACTGAAGCTTTCTTT. It codes for CASSSNWGTEAFF.

The chain combines TRBV7-9 with TRBJ2-1; either TRBD1 or TRBD2 may fit D (5 bases each). Germline loops: CDR1 SEHNR, CDR2 FQNEAQ (reference sequence). The CDR3 sequence is 15 residues long. Trimming removed 5 bases from V and 6 bases from J, with 17 bases in between. CDR3 sequence (DNA): TGTGCCAGCAGCCAAGGGGTCGTTGGGGGCAATGAGCAGTTCTTC. Residues: CASSQGVVGGNEQFF.

In this sample, this clonotype turned up a few times. The V and J genes are TRBV7-2 and TRBJ2-3; D ambiguous. CDR1 is SGHTA, CDR2 FQGNSA, per germline. The CDR3 loop spans 11 amino acids. Trimming stripped 0 bases from V and 9 bases from J, with 4 bases between. CDR3 residues: CASSLAGTQYF. The CDR3 region has the DNA TGTGCCAGCAGCTTAGCAGGAACGCAGTATTTT.

This clonotype showed up just a few times. This CDR3 reads CASSSTARGLAAPPENEQFF. For the CDR3, the DNA is TGTGCCAGCAGCTCCACTGCCAGGGGACTAGCGGCCCCCCCGGAAAATGAGCAGTTCTTC. The rearrangement links TRBV7-2 to TRBJ2-1; 11 bases map to TRBD2. Germline lookup yields CDR1 SGHTA and CDR2 FQGNSA. The CDR3 sequence is 20 residues long. After removal of 4 bases from V and 7 bases from J, the junction contained 21 bases not matched to a gene.

This clonotype was seen ten or more times. V and J are TRBV7-2 and TRBJ1-1, with 7 bases lining up with TRBD1. Germline trimming cut 5 bases from V and 1 base from J; bases unmatched to any gene: 4. Germline CDR1 and CDR2: SGHTA and FQGNSA. CDR3 size: 14 residues. The CDR3 DNA sequence: TGTGCCAGCAGCCTACAGGGGCAGAACACTGAAGCTTTCTTT. As protein: CASSLQGQNTEAFF.